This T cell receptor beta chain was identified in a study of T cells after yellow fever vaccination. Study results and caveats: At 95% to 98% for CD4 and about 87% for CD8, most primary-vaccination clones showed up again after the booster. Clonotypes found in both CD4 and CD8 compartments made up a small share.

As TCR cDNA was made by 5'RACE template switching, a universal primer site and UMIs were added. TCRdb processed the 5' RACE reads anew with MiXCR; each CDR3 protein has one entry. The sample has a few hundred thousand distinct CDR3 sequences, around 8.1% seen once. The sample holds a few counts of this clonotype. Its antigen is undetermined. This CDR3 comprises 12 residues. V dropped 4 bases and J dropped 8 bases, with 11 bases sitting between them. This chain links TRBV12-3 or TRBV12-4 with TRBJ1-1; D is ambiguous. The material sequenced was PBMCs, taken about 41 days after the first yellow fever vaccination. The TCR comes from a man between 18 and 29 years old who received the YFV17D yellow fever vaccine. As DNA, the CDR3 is TGTGCCAGCAGTTCCCCCGGGTTAGAAGCTTTCTTT. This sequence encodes CASSSPGLEAFF.